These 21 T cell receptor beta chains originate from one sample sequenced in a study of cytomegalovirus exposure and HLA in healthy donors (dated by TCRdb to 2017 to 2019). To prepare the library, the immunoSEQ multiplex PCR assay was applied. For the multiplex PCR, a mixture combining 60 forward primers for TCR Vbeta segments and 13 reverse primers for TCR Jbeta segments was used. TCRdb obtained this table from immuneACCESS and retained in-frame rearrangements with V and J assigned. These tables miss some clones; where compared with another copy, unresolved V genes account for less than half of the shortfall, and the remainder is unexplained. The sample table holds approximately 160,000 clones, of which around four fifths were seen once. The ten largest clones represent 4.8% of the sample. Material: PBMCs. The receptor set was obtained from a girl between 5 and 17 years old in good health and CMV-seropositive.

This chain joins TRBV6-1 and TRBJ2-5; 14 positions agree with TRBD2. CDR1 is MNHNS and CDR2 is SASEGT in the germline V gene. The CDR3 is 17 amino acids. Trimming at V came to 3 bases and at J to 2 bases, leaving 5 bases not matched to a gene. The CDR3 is CASSEGLAGVYQETQYF. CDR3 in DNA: TGTGCCAGCAGTGAGGGACTAGCGGGGGTTTATCAAGAGACCCAGTACTTC.

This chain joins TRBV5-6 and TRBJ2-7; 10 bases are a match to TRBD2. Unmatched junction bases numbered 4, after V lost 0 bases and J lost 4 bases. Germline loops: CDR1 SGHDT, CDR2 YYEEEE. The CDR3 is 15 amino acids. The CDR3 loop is CASSLVGSGGYEQYF. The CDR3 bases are TGTGCCAGCAGCTTGGTGGGTAGCGGGGGGTACGAGCAGTACTTC.

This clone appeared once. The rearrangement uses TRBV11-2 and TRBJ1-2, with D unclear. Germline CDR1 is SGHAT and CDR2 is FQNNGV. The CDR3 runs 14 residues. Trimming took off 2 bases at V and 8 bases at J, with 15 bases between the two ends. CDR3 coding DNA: TGTGCCAGCAGCTTATTTGCTCGGTTTCGGGGCTACACCTTC. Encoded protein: CASSLFARFRGYTF.

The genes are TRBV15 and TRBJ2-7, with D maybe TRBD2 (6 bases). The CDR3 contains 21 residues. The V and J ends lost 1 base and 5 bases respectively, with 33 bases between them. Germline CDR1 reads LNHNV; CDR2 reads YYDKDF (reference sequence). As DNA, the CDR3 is TGTGCCACCAGCAGAGGCCCGATCGAAACGGGGAGCGTGGGGGGTAATCACGAGCAGTACTTC. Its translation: CATSRGPIETGSVGGNHEQYF.

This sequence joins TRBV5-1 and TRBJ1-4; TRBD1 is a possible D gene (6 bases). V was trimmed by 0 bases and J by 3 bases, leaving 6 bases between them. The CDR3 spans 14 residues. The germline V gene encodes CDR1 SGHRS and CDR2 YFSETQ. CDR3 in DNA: TGCGCCAGCAGCTTGGGGGGGCCTAATGAAAAACTGTTTTTT. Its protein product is CASSLGGPNEKLFF.

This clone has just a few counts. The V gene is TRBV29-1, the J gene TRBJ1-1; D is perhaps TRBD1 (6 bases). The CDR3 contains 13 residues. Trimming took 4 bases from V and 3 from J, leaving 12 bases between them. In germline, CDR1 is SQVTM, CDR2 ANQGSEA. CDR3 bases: TGCAGCGTTGTTGGGACATCGTACACTGAAGCTTTCTTT. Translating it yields CSVVGTSYTEAFF.

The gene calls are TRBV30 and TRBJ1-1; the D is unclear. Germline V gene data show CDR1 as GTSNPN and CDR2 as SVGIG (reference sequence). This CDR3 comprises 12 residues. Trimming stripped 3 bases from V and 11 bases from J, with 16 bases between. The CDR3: CAWSKPRRVAFF. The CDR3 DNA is TGTGCCTGGAGCAAACCCCGACGGGTGGCTTTCTTT.

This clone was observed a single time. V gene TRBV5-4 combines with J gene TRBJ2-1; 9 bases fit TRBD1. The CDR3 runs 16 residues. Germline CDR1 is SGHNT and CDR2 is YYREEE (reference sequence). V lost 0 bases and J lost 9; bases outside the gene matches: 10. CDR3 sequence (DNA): TGTGCCAGCAGCTTGGCTCCGGACAGGGGCCCTGCTGAGCAGTTCTTC. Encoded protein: CASSLAPDRGPAEQFF.

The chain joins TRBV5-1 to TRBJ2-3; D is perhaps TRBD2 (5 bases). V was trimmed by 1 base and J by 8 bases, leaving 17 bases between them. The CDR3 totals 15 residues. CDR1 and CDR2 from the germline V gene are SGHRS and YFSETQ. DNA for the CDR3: TGCGCCAGCAGCTTGTTTGCGGGTCTCCTTCGTACGCAGTATTTT. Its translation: CASSLFAGLLRTQYF.

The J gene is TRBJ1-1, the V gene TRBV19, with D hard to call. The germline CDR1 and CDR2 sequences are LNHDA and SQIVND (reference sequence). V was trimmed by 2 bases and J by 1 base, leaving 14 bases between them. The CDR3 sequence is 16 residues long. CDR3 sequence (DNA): TGTGCCAGTAGTATAAGGGAGGGCACCAGGAACACTGAAGCTTTCTTT. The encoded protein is CASSIREGTRNTEAFF.

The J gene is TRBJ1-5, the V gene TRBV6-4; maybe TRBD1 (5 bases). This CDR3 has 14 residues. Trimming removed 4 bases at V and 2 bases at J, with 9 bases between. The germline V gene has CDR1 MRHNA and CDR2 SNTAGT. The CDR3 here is CASSVSGGNQPQHF. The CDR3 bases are TGTGCCAGCAGTGTATCGGGGGGCAATCAGCCCCAGCATTTT.

CDR3 in DNA: TGTGCCAGCAGCCCCCTGGCCCCTCCTGGAAACACCATATATTTT. It yields the protein CASSPLAPPGNTIYF. The genes are TRBV11-2 and TRBJ1-3, with D unclear. The CDR3 consists of 15 residues. Per germline, CDR1 SGHAT and CDR2 FQNNGV. Trimming shortened V by 5 bases and J by 2 bases, and 13 bases separated the two germline ends.

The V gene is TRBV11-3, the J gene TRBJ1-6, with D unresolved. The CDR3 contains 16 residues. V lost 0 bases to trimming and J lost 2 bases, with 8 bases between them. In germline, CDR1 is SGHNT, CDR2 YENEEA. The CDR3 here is CASSLEGATYNSPLHF. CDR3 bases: TGTGCCAGCAGCTTAGAGGGCGCAACCTATAATTCACCCCTCCACTTT.

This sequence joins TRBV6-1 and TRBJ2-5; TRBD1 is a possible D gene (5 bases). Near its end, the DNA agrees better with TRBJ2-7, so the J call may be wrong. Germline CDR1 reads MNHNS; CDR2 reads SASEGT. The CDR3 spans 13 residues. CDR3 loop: CASSEVPGYEQYF. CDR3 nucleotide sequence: TGTGCCAGCAGTGAAGTACCAGGGTACGAGCAGTACTTC.

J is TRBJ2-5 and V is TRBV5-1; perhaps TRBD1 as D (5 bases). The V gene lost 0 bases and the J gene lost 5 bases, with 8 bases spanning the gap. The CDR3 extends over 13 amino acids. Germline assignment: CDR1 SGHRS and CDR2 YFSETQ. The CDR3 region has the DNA TGCGCCAGCAGCTTGGAGGGGCAGGAGACCCAGTACTTC. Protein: CASSLEGQETQYF.

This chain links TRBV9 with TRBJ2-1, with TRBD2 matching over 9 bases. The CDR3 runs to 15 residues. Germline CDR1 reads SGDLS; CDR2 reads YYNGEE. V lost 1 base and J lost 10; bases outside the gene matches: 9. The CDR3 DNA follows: TGTGCCAGCAGCGTATTCGAGCGGGGGGCCGGAGAGCAGTTCTTC. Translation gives CASSVFERGAGEQFF.

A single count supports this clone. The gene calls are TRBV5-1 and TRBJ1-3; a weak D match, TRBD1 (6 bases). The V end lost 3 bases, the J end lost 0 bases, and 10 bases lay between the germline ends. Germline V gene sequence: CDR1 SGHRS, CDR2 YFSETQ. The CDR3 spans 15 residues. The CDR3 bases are TGCGCCAGCAGCTACGACAGGCTCTCTGGAAACACCATATATTTT. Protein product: CASSYDRLSGNTIYF.

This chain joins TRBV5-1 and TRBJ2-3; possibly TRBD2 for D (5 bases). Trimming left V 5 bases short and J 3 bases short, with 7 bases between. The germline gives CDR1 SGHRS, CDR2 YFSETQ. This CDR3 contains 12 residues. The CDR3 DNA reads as TGCGCCAGCAGAGGCGGGACAGATACGCAGTATTTT. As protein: CASRGGTDTQYF.

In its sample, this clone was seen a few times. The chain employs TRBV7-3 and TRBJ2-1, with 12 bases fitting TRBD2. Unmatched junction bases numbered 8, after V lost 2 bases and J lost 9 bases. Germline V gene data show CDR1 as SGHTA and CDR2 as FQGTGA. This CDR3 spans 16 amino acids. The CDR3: CASSLRPSGGAGEQFF. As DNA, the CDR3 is TGTGCCAGCAGCTTACGGCCTAGCGGGGGGGCCGGTGAGCAGTTCTTC.

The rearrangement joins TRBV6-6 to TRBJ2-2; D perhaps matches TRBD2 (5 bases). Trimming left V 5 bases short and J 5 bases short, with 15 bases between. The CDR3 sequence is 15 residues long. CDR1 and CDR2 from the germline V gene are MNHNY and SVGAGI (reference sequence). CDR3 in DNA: TGTGCCAGCAGTCACGAGCGTTCGGGGACCGGGGAGCTGTTTTTT. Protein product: CASSHERSGTGELFF.

The CDR3 DNA follows: TGTGCCAGTAGTATCCCTAAAAAGAACACTGAAGCTTTCTTT. Protein sequence: CASSIPKKNTEAFF. V and J are TRBV19 and TRBJ1-1; D unresolved. V was clipped by 3 bases and J by 1 base, with 9 bases between them. CDR3 size: 14 residues. The germline V gene has CDR1 LNHDA and CDR2 SQIVND (reference sequence).